The 25 T cell receptor beta chains presented below share a single source sample, sequenced in a study of PD-1 blockade in classical Hodgkin lymphoma. The repertoire was sequenced with immunoSEQ multiplex PCR; TCRdb's copy has only in-frame clones and lacks some. The sample lists 3,500 to 5,000 clones, less than 70% occurring once. After autologous stem cell transplantation all patients relapsed, and prior brentuximab vedotin exposure differed between cohorts. Material: peripheral blood mononuclear cells (PBMCs), obtained before the second cycle of nivolumab. The receptor source for this set is a human donor with classical Hodgkin lymphoma.

The rearrangement uses TRBV4-2 and TRBJ2-5; D is uncertain. The germline CDR1 and CDR2 sequences are LGHNA and YNFKEQ. Trimming shortened V by 4 bases and J by 2 bases, and 8 bases separated the two germline ends. The CDR3 is 13 amino acids. The CDR3 is CASSRQIQETQYF. In DNA, the CDR3 is TGTGCCAGCAGCCGCCAGATACAAGAGACCCAGTACTTC.

The chain combines TRBV5-6 with TRBJ2-3; the D is unclear. CDR3 length: 14 amino acids. CDR1 and CDR2 from the germline V gene are SGHDT and YYEEEE. V was clipped by 0 bases and J by 1 base, with 6 bases between them. The CDR3 region is CASSLGLGTDTQYF. In DNA, the CDR3 is TGTGCCAGCAGCTTGGGACTTGGCACAGATACGCAGTATTTT.

The chain links TRBV19 to TRBJ2-1; 11 nucleotides agree with TRBD2. Germline V gives CDR1 LNHDA, CDR2 SQIVND (reference sequence). This CDR3 is built from 14 residues. The junction had 6 bases not matched to a gene; V was cut back by 7 bases and J by 7 bases. This CDR3 is CASITSGSGNEQFF. The DNA of the CDR3 is TGTGCCAGTATCACTAGCGGGAGCGGGAATGAGCAGTTCTTC.

Only a few counts were recorded for this clone. The V and J genes are TRBV2 and TRBJ2-1; 9 bases fit TRBD2. CDR1 and CDR2 from the germline V gene are SNHLY and FYNNEI. V was clipped by 1 base and J by 2 bases; unmatched bases: 9. The CDR3 contains 18 residues. In DNA form, the CDR3 reads TGTGCCAGCAGTGAAGTGACCGGTGGGACTAGCCCCTACAATGAGCAGTTCTTC. It is translated as CASSEVTGGTSPYNEQFF.

The V gene is TRBV6-4, the J gene TRBJ2-1, with D maybe TRBD2 (5 bases). The V and J ends lost 6 bases and 4 bases respectively, with 19 bases between them. The CDR3 length is 16 residues. Germline CDR1 is MRHNA and CDR2 is SNTAGT. CDR3 bases: TGTGCCAGCAGCTGTAGTTGGGCGGGTAATTACAATGAGCAGTTCTTC. It yields the protein CASSCSWAGNYNEQFF.

In regard to this clone: Other DNA sequences of this sample code for an identical CDR3. The chain carries TRBV27 and TRBJ2-7; 7 bases align to TRBD1. The V gene end was trimmed by 5 bases and the J gene end by 3 bases; junction bases not matched to a gene: 7. The CDR3 has 14 residues. The germline V gene has CDR1 MNHEY and CDR2 SMNVEV (reference sequence). Here the CDR3 reads CASSRQGLGYEQYF. The CDR3 DNA reads TGTGCCAGCAGTAGACAGGGTTTAGGCTACGAGCAGTACTTC.

V gene TRBV7-2 combines with J gene TRBJ1-6, with D possibly matching TRBD1 (5 bases). CDR1 and CDR2 (germline): SGHTA, FQGNSA. Trimming shortened V by 1 base and J by 10 bases, and 14 bases separated the two germline ends. There are 15 residues in the CDR3. CDR3 DNA: TGTGCCAGCAGCTTAGGGCAGGGCTATAGATCACCCCTCCACTTT. This gives the protein CASSLGQGYRSPLHF.

This chain uses TRBV28 with TRBJ2-1; the D is unclear. Germline CDR1 MDHEN, CDR2 SYDVKM. The CDR3 totals 16 residues. Deletions cut 6 bases from V and 7 bases from J, with 22 bases between. Here the CDR3 reads CASSPPRTGRWNEQFF. As DNA, the CDR3 is TGTGCCAGCAGCCCACCGAGAACTGGACGGTGGAATGAGCAGTTCTTC.

A single count supports this clone. The rearrangement links TRBV28 to TRBJ2-7; TRBD1 matches 7 bases. The V and J ends lost 11 bases and 4 bases, in that order; junction bases with no gene match: 17. The CDR3 has 15 residues. The germline gives CDR1 MDHEN, CDR2 SYDVKM. This chain's CDR3 is CAATRTGRVGYEQYF. The CDR3 DNA reads TGTGCCGCCACACGGACAGGCAGGGTGGGGTACGAGCAGTACTTC.

The V gene is TRBV5-6, the J gene TRBJ1-1, with D uncertain. Trimming shortened V by 0 bases and J by 7 bases, and 13 bases separated the two germline ends. The length of the CDR3 is 14 residues. Germline values: CDR1 SGHDT, CDR2 YYEEEE. The CDR3 bases are TGTGCCAGCAGCTTGGATGAGCCTTTGGGTGAAGCTTTCTTT. It encodes CASSLDEPLGEAFF.

The chain recombines TRBV23-1 with TRBJ2-3; 13 positions match TRBD2. TRBV23-1 falls under the ORF class, with uncertain function. The CDR3 runs 18 residues. V lost 3 bases to trimming and J lost 4 bases; unmatched junction nucleotides: 10. Here the CDR3 reads CASSQARTSGSGPDTQYF. CDR3 bases: TGCGCCAGCAGTCAGGCGAGGACTAGCGGGAGTGGCCCAGATACGCAGTATTTT.

This clone was seen only once. The V and J genes are TRBV6-6 and TRBJ2-3; 7 nucleotides line up with TRBD2. J was trimmed by 6 bases and V by 5 bases; bases with no gene match: 5. This CDR3 has 13 residues. Germline lookup yields CDR1 MNHNY and CDR2 SVGAGI (reference sequence). The CDR3 DNA sequence: TGTGCCAGCAGTAACCTAGCGGCCGATACGCAGTATTTT. It translates to CASSNLAADTQYF.

The chain recombines TRBV28 with TRBJ2-3; D unresolved. Germline loops: CDR1 MDHEN, CDR2 SYDVKM. This CDR3 spans 12 amino acids. V was pared by 8 bases and J by 2 bases, with 8 bases between. CDR3 amino acids: CASCRTTDTQYF. The CDR3, as DNA: TGTGCCAGCTGTCGGACCACAGATACGCAGTATTTT.

DNA of the CDR3: TGTGCCAGCAGCGTCCGGGATCGCTCCTACAATGAGCAGTTCTTC. This translates into CASSVRDRSYNEQFF. The chain combines TRBV9 with TRBJ2-1, with D maybe TRBD2 (5 bases). Germline V lookup: CDR1 SGDLS, CDR2 YYNGEE. The CDR3 is 15 amino acids. Trimming pared 2 bases from V and 0 bases from J, leaving 9 bases between. Together with reference TRBV9 and TRBJ2-1, the CDR3 gives the full variable domain: DSGVTQTPKHLITATGQRVTLRCSPRSGDLSVYWYQQSLDQGLQFLIQYYNGEERAKGNILERFSAQQFPDLHSELNLSSLELGDSALYFCASSVRDRSYNEQFFGPGTRLTVL.

This clone was counted between two and nine times. The chain uses TRBV2 and TRBJ2-2; 8 nucleotides align to TRBD1. The CDR3 runs 15 residues. Trimming at V came to 7 bases and at J to 1 base, leaving 5 bases not matched to a gene. Germline V gene data show CDR1 as SNHLY and CDR2 as FYNNEI. The CDR3 protein is CASMTGVRNTGELFF. CDR3 coding DNA: TGTGCCAGCATGACAGGGGTGAGGAACACCGGGGAGCTGTTTTTT.

This rearrangement joins TRBV2 to TRBJ2-2; D unresolved. CDR3 length: 15 residues. Trimming cost V 3 bases and J 5 bases, with 13 bases left between them. The germline CDR1 and CDR2 sequences are SNHLY and FYNNEI. The CDR3 spells CASSEQTPRTGELFF. The CDR3, as DNA: TGTGCCAGCAGTGAGCAGACACCCCGGACCGGGGAGCTGTTTTTT.

V gene TRBV11-2 combines with J gene TRBJ1-1, with D unclear. The germline V gene encodes CDR1 SGHAT and CDR2 FQNNGV. Trimming took off 0 bases at V and 0 bases at J, with 5 bases between the two ends. This CDR3 comprises 14 residues. In DNA form, the CDR3 reads TGTGCCAGCAGCTTAGATGGGCTGAACACTGAAGCTTTCTTT. It specifies CASSLDGLNTEAFF.

V is TRBV15 and J is TRBJ2-1; 11 positions agree with TRBD2. This CDR3 has 17 residues. Germline trimming cut 1 base from V and 1 base from J; bases unmatched to any gene: 3. Germline CDR1 and CDR2: LNHNV and YYDKDF (reference sequence). CDR3 region: CATSRGASGRSYNEQFF. In DNA, the CDR3 is TGTGCCACCAGCAGAGGGGCTAGCGGGAGGTCCTACAATGAGCAGTTCTTC.

In this sample, this clone turned up a few times. The V and J genes are TRBV7-2 and TRBJ2-3, with D possibly TRBD1 on 5 matching bases. V was clipped by 5 bases and J by 0 bases, with 12 bases between them. Germline V CDR1 and CDR2: SGHTA, FQGNSA. CDR3 length: 15 amino acids. The CDR3 is CASSLTGESTDTQYF. In nucleotides, the CDR3 is TGTGCCAGCAGCCTTACAGGCGAAAGCACAGATACGCAGTATTTT.

This chain uses TRBV6-1 with TRBJ1-6; D possibly corresponds to TRBD1 (6 bases). With 4 bases removed from V and 10 bases from J, the gap between germline ends came to 17 bases. The CDR3 totals 15 residues. CDR1 and CDR2 from the germline V gene are MNHNS and SASEGT. The CDR3 nucleotides read TGTGCCAGCAGTGTCGGGACAAGGGCAGGGTCACCCCTCCACTTT. Protein: CASSVGTRAGSPLHF.

The chain recombines TRBV7-3 with TRBJ2-7; D might be TRBD1 or TRBD2, each matching 5 bases. Germline V gives CDR1 SGHTA, CDR2 FQGTGA. The CDR3 is 15 residues long. With 4 bases removed from V and 5 bases from J, the gap between germline ends came to 18 bases. CDR3 in amino acids: CASSSGTAYGHEQYF. In DNA, the CDR3 is TGTGCCAGCAGCTCTGGGACGGCTTACGGACACGAGCAGTACTTC.

Only a few counts were recorded for this clone. Different DNA sequences within this sample yield the same CDR3. The genes are TRBV27 and TRBJ2-5; D is uncertain. CDR3 size: 14 residues. V lost 3 bases, J lost 0 bases, and 8 bases lay in between. The germline CDR1 and CDR2 sequences are MNHEY and SMNVEV (reference sequence). CDR3 in DNA: TGTGCCAGCAGTTTTTTAGGGAACCAAGAGACCCAGTACTTC. Protein sequence: CASSFLGNQETQYF.

The V call is TRBV30, the J call TRBJ2-1; 15 nucleotides match TRBD2. The CDR3 covers 18 residues. J gave up 0 bases and V 4 bases, and 7 bases lay outside the gene matches. The germline gives CDR1 GTSNPN, CDR2 SVGIG (reference sequence). The CDR3 reads CAWTGLAGGPSSYNEQFF. CDR3 in DNA: TGTGCCTGGACAGGACTAGCGGGAGGGCCTAGCTCCTACAATGAGCAGTTCTTC.

The chain carries TRBV10-2 and TRBJ1-1, with D perhaps matching TRBD1 (5 bases). The CDR3 loop spans 14 amino acids. CDR1 and CDR2 (germline): WSHSY, SAAADI. Trimming took off 3 bases at V and 3 bases at J, with 11 bases between the two ends. CDR3 sequence (DNA): TGCGCCAGCAGTGATGGGGCGCGGTACACTGAAGCTTTCTTT. This translates into CASSDGARYTEAFF.

J is TRBJ2-1 and V is TRBV11-1; a weak D match, TRBD1 (5 bases). V was trimmed by 5 bases and J by 7 bases, leaving 9 bases between them. CDR1 and CDR2 (germline): SGHAT, FQDESV (reference sequence). This CDR3 region has 12 residues. The CDR3 protein is CASSVRVNEQFF. CDR3 DNA sequence: TGTGCCAGCAGCGTCAGGGTTAATGAGCAGTTCTTC.